This TCR beta chain comes out of a study of early T cells in non-severe SARS-CoV-2 infection. Findings and caveats of the study: Missing private and CD4 specificities, VDJdb matching favored anti-spike CD8 responses.

Unique molecular identifiers (one per individual cDNA molecule) were attached. Each CDR3 protein is one row after TCRdb ran MiXCR on the 5' RACE reads. The table has just under 65,000 distinct CDR3 sequences, approximately 8.8% seen once. A few counts support this clonotype. Its target is unknown. Material: whole blood, obtained at baseline. The clonotype was recovered from an adult who was a healthcare worker with PCR-confirmed SARS-CoV-2 infection or an uninfected control (not recorded which).

The CDR3 is CASSPNGWLAGDFGDTQYF. The CDR3 bases are TGTGCCAGCTCGCCGAACGGATGGCTAGCGGGAGATTTTGGAGATACGCAGTATTTT. This chain uses TRBV18 with TRBJ2-3; TRBD2 aligns across 10 bases. V gave up 6 bases and J gave up 5 bases; unmatched junction bases: 20. The CDR3 sequence is 19 residues long. Germline CDR1 reads KGHSH; CDR2 reads LQKENI.